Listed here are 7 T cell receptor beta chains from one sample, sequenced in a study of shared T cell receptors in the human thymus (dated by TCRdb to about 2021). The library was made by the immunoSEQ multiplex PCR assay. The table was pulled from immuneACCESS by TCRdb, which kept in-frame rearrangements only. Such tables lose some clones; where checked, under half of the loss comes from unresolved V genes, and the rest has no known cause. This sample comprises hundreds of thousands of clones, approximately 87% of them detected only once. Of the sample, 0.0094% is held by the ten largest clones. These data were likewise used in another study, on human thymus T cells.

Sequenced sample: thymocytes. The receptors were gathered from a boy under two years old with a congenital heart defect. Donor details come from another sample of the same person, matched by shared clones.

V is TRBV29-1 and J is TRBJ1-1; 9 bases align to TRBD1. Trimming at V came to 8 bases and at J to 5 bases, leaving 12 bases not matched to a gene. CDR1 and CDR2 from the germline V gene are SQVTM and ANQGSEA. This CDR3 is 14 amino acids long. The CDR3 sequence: CSTHPDRGGTEAFF. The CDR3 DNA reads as TGCAGCACCCATCCGGACAGGGGTGGGACTGAAGCTTTCTTT.

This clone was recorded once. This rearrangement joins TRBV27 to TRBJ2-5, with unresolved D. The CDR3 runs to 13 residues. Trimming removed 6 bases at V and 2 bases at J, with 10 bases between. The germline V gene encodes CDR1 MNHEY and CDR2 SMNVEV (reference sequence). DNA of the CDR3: TGTGCCAGCAGGATGACTGGACAAGAGACCCAGTACTTC. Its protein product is CASRMTGQETQYF.

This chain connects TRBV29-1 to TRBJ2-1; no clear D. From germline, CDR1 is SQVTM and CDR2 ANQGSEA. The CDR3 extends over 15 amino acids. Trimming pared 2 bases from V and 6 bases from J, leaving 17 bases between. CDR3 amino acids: CSVEHGGRPANEQFF. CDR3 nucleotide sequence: TGCAGCGTTGAACACGGCGGTAGGCCAGCCAATGAGCAGTTCTTC.

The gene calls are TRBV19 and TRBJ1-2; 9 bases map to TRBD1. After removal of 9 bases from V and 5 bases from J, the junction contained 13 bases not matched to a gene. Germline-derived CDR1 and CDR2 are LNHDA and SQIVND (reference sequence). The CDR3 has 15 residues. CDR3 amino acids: CASSTGTGRLYGYTF. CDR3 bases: TGTGCCAGCTCTACTGGGACAGGGAGGTTATATGGCTACACCTTC.

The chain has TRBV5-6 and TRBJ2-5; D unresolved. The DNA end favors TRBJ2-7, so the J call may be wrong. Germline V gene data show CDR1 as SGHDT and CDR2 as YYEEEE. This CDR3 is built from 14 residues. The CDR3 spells CASSPFHSSYEQYF. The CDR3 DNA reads TGTGCCAGCAGCCCCTTTCACAGCTCCTACGAGCAGTACTTC.

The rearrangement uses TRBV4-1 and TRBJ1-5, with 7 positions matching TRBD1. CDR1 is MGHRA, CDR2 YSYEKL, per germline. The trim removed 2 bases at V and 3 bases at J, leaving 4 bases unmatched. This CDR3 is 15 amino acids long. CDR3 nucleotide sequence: TGCGCCAGCAGCCAAAGGGACAGCCCCAATCAGCCCCAGCATTTT. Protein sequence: CASSQRDSPNQPQHF.

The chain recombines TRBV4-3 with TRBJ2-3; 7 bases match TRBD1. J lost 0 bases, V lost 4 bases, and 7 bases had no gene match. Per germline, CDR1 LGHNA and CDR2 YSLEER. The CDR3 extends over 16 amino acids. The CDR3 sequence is CASSPLRQGSTDTQYF. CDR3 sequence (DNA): TGCGCCAGCAGCCCTCTACGACAGGGTAGCACAGATACGCAGTATTTT.